This T cell receptor beta chain was observed in a study of shared clonotypes between healthy human individuals. Study overall: The composition of the donors was a couple of women and a few men aged 18 to 49.

Findings and limits, study-wide: Sharing of clonotypes among donors was expected to vary with sequencing depth.

The CDR3 is 17 residues long. The germline gives CDR1 SGHRS, CDR2 YFSETQ. The V gene lost 0 bases and the J gene lost 1 base, with 14 bases spanning the gap. The protocol was immunoSEQ multiplex PCR, while the TCRdb copy is restricted to in-frame clones and leaves out a portion. The sample lists approximately 470,000 clones, roughly 80% seen once, with 10% to 15% in the top ten. Comments on this clone: What it binds is not known.

Specimen: PBMCs. This clonotype was obtained from a woman aged 40 to 50 in good health. Some clones in this sample may be carry-over from other donors' samples. The chain joins TRBV5-1 to TRBJ1-3; the D gene is possibly TRBD1 (6 bases). The CDR3 region has the DNA TGCGCCAGCAGCTTGGTGGTATCAGGGGCGTCTGGAAACACCATATATTTT. Translating gives CASSLVVSGASGNTIYF.